The text below deals with one T cell receptor (beta chain). It may be a read error: a sequence one base away is much more abundant. Bone marrow was sampled from every patient at the time of active disease. Molecular barcoded adaptors covering alpha/delta and beta/gamma chains were used on approximately 400 ng RNA. TCRdb called the reads again in MiXCR, with one record for every CDR3 protein. The table includes about 48,000 distinct CDR3 sequences, roughly 19% detected once. CDR1 SGHRS and CDR2 YFSETQ come from the germline V gene. CDR3 length: 16 residues. This entry is derived from a study of read filtering for tumor transcriptome and immune sequencing.

The chain combines TRBV5-1 with TRBJ2-5; a possible D gene is TRBD2 (5 bases). The source is a donor aged 40 or over with multiple myeloma. The sequenced sample was a population of CD138-negative cells sorted from bone marrow. For the CDR3, the DNA is TGCGCCAGCAGCTTGGGGGAAAGCGGCAAGCAAGAGGCCCAGTACTTC. Protein sequence: CASSLGESGKQEAQYF.